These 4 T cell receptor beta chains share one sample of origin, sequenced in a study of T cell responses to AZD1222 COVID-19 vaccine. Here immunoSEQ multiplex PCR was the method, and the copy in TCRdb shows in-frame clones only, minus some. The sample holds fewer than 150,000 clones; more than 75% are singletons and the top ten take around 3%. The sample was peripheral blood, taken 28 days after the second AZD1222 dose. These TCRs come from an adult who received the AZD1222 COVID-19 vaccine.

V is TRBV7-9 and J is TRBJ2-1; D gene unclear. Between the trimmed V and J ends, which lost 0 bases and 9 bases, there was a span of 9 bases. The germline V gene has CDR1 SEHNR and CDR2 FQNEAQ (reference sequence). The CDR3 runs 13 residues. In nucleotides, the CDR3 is TGTGCCAGCAGCTTAGCTCCCGTCATTGAGCAGTTCTTC. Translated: CASSLAPVIEQFF.

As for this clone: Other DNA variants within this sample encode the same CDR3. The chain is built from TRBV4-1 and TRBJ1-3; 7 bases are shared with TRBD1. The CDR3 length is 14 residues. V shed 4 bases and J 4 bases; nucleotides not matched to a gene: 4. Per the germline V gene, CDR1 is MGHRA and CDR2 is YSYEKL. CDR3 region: CASSRGDSGNTIYF. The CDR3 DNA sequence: TGCGCCAGCAGCCGAGGGGACAGCGGAAACACCATATATTTT.

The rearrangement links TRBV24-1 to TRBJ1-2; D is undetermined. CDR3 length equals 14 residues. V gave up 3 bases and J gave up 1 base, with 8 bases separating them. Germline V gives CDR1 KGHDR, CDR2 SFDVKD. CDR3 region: CATSDRKDNYGYTF. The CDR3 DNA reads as TGTGCCACCAGTGATCGTAAAGATAACTATGGCTACACCTTC.

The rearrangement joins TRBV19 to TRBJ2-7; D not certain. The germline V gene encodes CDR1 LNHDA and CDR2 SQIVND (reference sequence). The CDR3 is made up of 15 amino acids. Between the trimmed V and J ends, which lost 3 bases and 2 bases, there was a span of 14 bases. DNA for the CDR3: TGTGCCAGTAGTATTGGGCCCCAGTTGGCCTACGAGCAGTACTTC. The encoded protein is CASSIGPQLAYEQYF.